What follows are 15 T cell receptor beta chains derived from one specimen sequenced in a study of T cell responses to AZD1222 COVID-19 vaccine (dated by TCRdb to about 2021). The time point label, read with the paper, signifies: about 28 days (+/-7) after the second vaccine dose. The library was produced with the immunoSEQ multiplex PCR assay. Not all clones reach the TCRdb copy of this immuneACCESS table, which keeps in-frame sequences only. Checked studies attribute under half of the gap to unresolved V genes and leave the rest unexplained. This sample holds around 270,000 clones; approximately 94% were observed only once. Roughly 0.51% of the sample belongs to the ten largest clones. Sequenced material: peripheral blood, taken 28 days after the second AZD1222 dose. The receptors shown here come from an adult who received the AZD1222 COVID-19 vaccine.

This rearrangement joins TRBV2 to TRBJ2-2, with 8 bases aligning to TRBD2. The CDR3 has 15 amino acids. Germline lookup yields CDR1 SNHLY and CDR2 FYNNEI. Trimming removed 4 bases from V and 1 base from J; junction bases left unmatched: 2. CDR3 amino acids: CASSVTSGNTGELFF. The CDR3 DNA reads as TGTGCCAGCAGTGTAACTAGCGGGAACACCGGGGAGCTGTTTTTT.

V gene TRBV28 combines with J gene TRBJ2-7; unclear D gene. V lost 5 bases, J lost 2 bases, and 13 bases lay in between. Germline assignment: CDR1 MDHEN and CDR2 SYDVKM. This CDR3 contains 14 residues. The CDR3 loop is CASSPTGLTYEQYF. CDR3 nucleotides: TGTGCCAGCAGTCCGACGGGCCTGACCTACGAGCAGTACTTC.

J is TRBJ1-3 and V is TRBV7-8, with TRBD1 identical over 7 bases. This CDR3 has 15 amino acids. Germline CDR1 is SGHVS and CDR2 is FQNEAQ. Germline trimming cut 5 bases from V and 1 base from J; bases unmatched to any gene: 5. CDR3 loop: CASSPTGISGNTIYF. DNA for the CDR3: TGTGCCAGCAGCCCGACAGGGATATCTGGAAACACCATATATTTT.

The genes are TRBV4-2 and TRBJ1-2; D is possibly TRBD1 (6 bases). CDR1 LGHNA and CDR2 YNFKEQ come from the germline V gene. The CDR3 has 15 residues. V lost 1 base, J lost 8 bases, and 17 bases lay in between. The CDR3 sequence is CASSQVGGQGRGYTF. Here the CDR3 DNA reads TGTGCCAGCAGCCAAGTCGGCGGGCAGGGGAGAGGCTACACCTTC.

The rearrangement uses TRBV4-2 and TRBJ1-4, with 8 bases that match TRBD1. The length of the CDR3 is 18 residues. The J segment lost 1 base and the V segment lost 0 bases, leaving 7 bases of the junction unmatched. CDR1 and CDR2 from the germline V gene are LGHNA and YNFKEQ. CDR3 protein: CASSQDINRGITNEKLFF. The CDR3 DNA follows: TGTGCCAGCAGCCAAGATATTAACAGGGGGATAACTAATGAAAAACTGTTTTTT.

The chain employs TRBV9 and TRBJ2-1; the D is unclear. This CDR3 comprises 15 residues. The V end was cut by 0 bases, the J end by 9 bases, with 16 bases between. Germline CDR1 SGDLS, CDR2 YYNGEE. The CDR3, as DNA: TGTGCCAGCAGCGTAGTGCCCGCAGTCTCGGGTGAGCAGTTCTTC. Translating gives CASSVVPAVSGEQFF. Full variable domain (outside the CDR3, taken from reference TRBV9 and TRBJ2-1): DSGVTQTPKHLITATGQRVTLRCSPRSGDLSVYWYQQSLDQGLQFLIQYYNGEERAKGNILERFSAQQFPDLHSELNLSSLELGDSALYFCASSVVPAVSGEQFFGPGTRLTVL.

CDR3 in amino acids: CASSVGPTGDNEQFF. The CDR3 DNA reads TGTGCCAGCAGCGTAGGTCCGACAGGGGACAATGAGCAGTTCTTC. The rearrangement uses TRBV9 and TRBJ2-1, with 8 positions matching TRBD1. V was clipped by 0 bases and J by 5 bases; unmatched bases: 4. CDR1 and CDR2 from the germline V gene are SGDLS and YYNGEE. The CDR3 totals 15 residues.

This chain joins TRBV11-2 and TRBJ2-2; weak D call: TRBD1 (5 bases). CDR3 length: 15 residues. Germline loops: CDR1 SGHAT, CDR2 FQNNGV. With 5 bases removed from V and 6 bases from J, the gap between germline ends came to 16 bases. The CDR3 region has the DNA TGTGCCAGCAGCACTTACAGGTCTAAGGCCGGGGAGCTGTTTTTT. Translated: CASSTYRSKAGELFF. Drawing the rest from reference TRBV11-2 and TRBJ2-2, the complete variable domain is EAGVAQSPRYKIIEKRQSVAFWCNPISGHATLYWYQQILGQGPKLLIQFQNNGVVDDSQLPKDRFSAERLKGVDSTLKIQPAKLEDSAVYLCASSTYRSKAGELFFGEGSRLTVL.

The V call is TRBV27, the J call TRBJ1-4, with a possible D match to TRBD1 (6 bases). The CDR3 is 15 residues long. The V end was cut by 3 bases, the J end by 8 bases, with 16 bases between. From germline, CDR1 is MNHEY and CDR2 SMNVEV (reference sequence). The CDR3 DNA sequence: TGTGCCAGCAGTTTCGGAACAGGGAGGCACGAAAAACTGTTTTTT. Translation: CASSFGTGRHEKLFF. The variable domain in full, completed from reference TRBV27 and TRBJ1-4, reads EAQVTQNPRYLITVTGKKLTVTCSQNMNHEYMSWYRQDPGLGLRQIYYSMNVEVTDKGDVPEGYKVSRKEKRNFPLILESPSPNQTSLYFCASSFGTGRHEKLFFGSGTQLSVL.

In DNA, the CDR3 is TGCGCCAGCAGTGAGTCGGTCCAAGGGGAAACTGAAGCTTTCTTT. Residues: CASSESVQGETEAFF. This rearrangement joins TRBV10-1 to TRBJ1-1, with a possible D match to TRBD1 (5 bases). The V gene's germline CDR1 is WNHNN and CDR2 SYGVQD (reference sequence). V lost 0 bases, J lost 5 bases, and 13 bases lay in between. The CDR3 contains 15 residues.

The V gene is TRBV5-1, the J gene TRBJ1-5; D perhaps matches TRBD1 (5 bases). Germline V gene lookup returns CDR1 SGHRS and CDR2 YFSETQ. Between the trimmed V and J ends, which lost 0 bases and 6 bases, there was a span of 10 bases. CDR3 size: 14 residues. The DNA for the CDR3 is TGCGCCAGCAGCTTGGAGTGGGGGGGTCAGCCCCAGCATTTT. Translating gives CASSLEWGGQPQHF.

This sequence joins TRBV3-1 (or the pseudogene TRBV3-2) and TRBJ1-5, with unresolved D. V shed 0 bases and J shed 1 base, with 7 bases lying between them. The CDR3 has 15 amino acids. Germline lookup yields CDR1 LGHDT and CDR2 YNNKEL (reference sequence). CDR3 coding DNA: TGTGCCAGCAGCCAAGAAGGACGGAGCAATCAGCCCCAGCATTTT. Its translation is CASSQEGRSNQPQHF.

The chain is built from TRBV27 and TRBJ2-3, with 9 nucleotides matching TRBD1. This CDR3 contains 16 residues. J lost 4 bases, V lost 6 bases, and 11 bases had no gene match. CDR1 is MNHEY, CDR2 SMNVEV, per germline (reference sequence). The CDR3 bases are TGTGCCAGCAGCCGCACAGGGGGCGTCGGGGCAGATACGCAGTATTTT. Translated: CASSRTGGVGADTQYF.

This CDR3 reads CASSRRQGAANEQFF. As DNA, the CDR3 is TGTGCCAGCAGCCGTCGACAGGGGGCGGCCAATGAGCAGTTCTTC. The chain uses TRBV7-6 and TRBJ2-1, with 10 bases lining up with TRBD1. With V trimmed by 5 bases and J by 6 bases, 7 bases remained unmatched. The CDR3 consists of 15 residues. Germline CDR1 SGHVS, CDR2 FNYEAQ.

This clone was observed once. The rearrangement uses TRBV7-6 and TRBJ2-3; the match to TRBD1 covers 8 bases. The junction had 8 bases not matched to a gene; V was cut back by 1 base and J by 5 bases. Germline V gene lookup returns CDR1 SGHVS and CDR2 FNYEAQ. This CDR3 is built from 16 residues. CDR3 DNA sequence: TGTGCCAGCAGCTTAGAGGCGGACAGGGTAATAGATACGCAGTATTTT. This gives the protein CASSLEADRVIDTQYF.